Given below is one T cell receptor (beta chain) in context. Its antigen remains unidentified. This sample was taken from a study of lymphopenia after photon versus proton radiotherapy. Study-wide findings and caveats: Larger post-nadir TCR diversity loss correlated inversely with survival in deceased patients.

The protocol was immunoSEQ multiplex PCR, while the TCRdb copy is restricted to in-frame clones and leaves out a portion. The sample holds roughly 41,000 clones, roughly 84% seen once. J gave up 4 bases and V 0 bases, and 9 bases lay outside the gene matches. The CDR3 totals 17 residues. CDR1 is LNHNV and CDR2 is YYDKDF in the germline V gene (reference sequence). Here the sequenced sample was peripheral blood, taken from a patient treated with photon-based radiotherapy. This chain links TRBV15 with TRBJ2-5, with 9 bases lining up with TRBD2. This receptor was taken from a man aged 50 to 60 with gastric cancer. The CDR3 spells CATSRDRIAGEGETQYF. The CDR3 nucleotides are TGTGCCACCAGCAGAGATCGAATAGCGGGAGAAGGAGAGACCCAGTACTTC.